The rows below give T cell receptor beta chains drawn from one sample of a study of blood T cell repertoires in COVID-19. Clones were read by immunoSEQ multiplex PCR, and TCRdb kept only the in-frame ones, dropping some. Of tens of thousands of clones listed, roughly 90% are singletons. Material for sequencing was peripheral blood. These receptors came from a human donor with active COVID-19. The donor label of this sample is uncertain. The CDR3 runs from the conserved cysteine through the conserved F or W. D genes are given only for firm matches. Size values are once, few and many counts, or a class for expanded clones, and some rows have none.

v_gene	d_gene	abundance	j_gene	CDR3aa	CDR3nt
TRBV7-3	.	.	TRBJ2-5	CASSLYARGETQYF	TGTGCCAGCAGCTTATACGCGAGAGGAGAGACCCAGTACTTC
TRBV21-1	.	.	TRBJ2-5	CASPRLAGRQETQYF	TGTGCCAGCCCCCGACTAGCGGGGCGTCAAGAGACCCAGTACTTC
TRBV6-6	.	few	TRBJ1-5	CASSSSGGPQHF	TGTGCCAGCAGTTCATCCGGCGGGCCCCAGCATTTT
TRBV9	TRBD2	.	TRBJ2-3	CASSAQWGGQTSTDTQYF	TGTGCCAGCAGCGCTCAGTGGGGGGGTCAAACTAGCACAGATACGCAGTATTTT
TRBV6-1	TRBD1	once	TRBJ1-4	CASSEVTGRKKLFF	TGTGCCAGCAGTGAGGTGACAGGGAGGAAGAAACTGTTTTTT
TRBV28	TRBD1	.	TRBJ2-7	CASSSGQGAYEQYF	TGTGCCAGCAGTTCCGGACAGGGGGCCTACGAGCAGTACTTC
TRBV6-5	.	.	TRBJ2-3	CATGSLTDTQYF	TGTGCCACAGGATCACTCACAGATACGCAGTATTTT
TRBV29-1	TRBD1	.	TRBJ1-1	CSPCPGTGRNTEAFF	TGCAGCCCTTGCCCGGGGACAGGCCGAAACACTGAAGCTTTCTTT
TRBV19	.	.	TRBJ1-4	CASRETGATNEKLFF	TGTGCCAGTAGGGAAACAGGAGCAACTAATGAAAAACTGTTTTTT
TRBV15	.	.	TRBJ1-6	CATSRGRTVGPSPLHF	TGTGCCACCAGCAGAGGTCGGACAGTCGGGCCCTCACCCCTCCACTTT
TRBV19	.	.	TRBJ1-2	CASSIWGRGYTF	TGTGCCAGTAGTATTTGGGGGCGCGGCTACACCTTC
TRBV7-9	TRBD1	.	TRBJ2-1	CASSPGQGAGNEQFF	TGTGCCAGCAGCCCGGGACAGGGGGCAGGCAATGAGCAGTTCTTC
TRBV5-5	.	.	TRBJ2-7	CASRFQDEQYF	TGTGCCAGCAGGTTTCAGGACGAGCAGTACTTC
TRBV2	.	.	TRBJ1-6	CASTGRVDSPLHF	TGTGCCAGCACCGGGAGGGTAGATTCACCCCTCCACTTT
TRBV25-1	.	few	TRBJ1-1	CASSEGKAFF	TGTGCCAGCAGTGAGGGCAAAGCTTTCTTT
TRBV5-4	TRBD2	.	TRBJ2-2	CASSRGGLSNTGELFF	TGTGCCAGCAGCCGGGGGGGACTATCGAACACCGGGGAGCTGTTTTTT
TRBV2	.	few	TRBJ2-7	CASTDSYEQYF	TGTGCCAGCACGGACAGTTACGAGCAGTACTTC
TRBV6-5	.	.	TRBJ1-1	CASRDRENTEAFF	TGTGCCAGCAGGGACAGAGAGAACACTGAAGCTTTCTTT
TRBV3-1/TRBV3-2	TRBD1	.	TRBJ1-1	CASSQDRGGAEAFF	TGTGCCAGCAGCCAGGACAGGGGAGGCGCTGAAGCTTTCTTT
TRBV15	.	.	TRBJ2-2	CATQVEPNTGELFF	TGTGCCACCCAGGTAGAGCCGAACACCGGGGAGCTGTTTTTT
TRBV7-2	.	.	TRBJ2-7	CASSSTSYEQYF	TGTGCCAGCAGCTCGACTTCCTACGAGCAGTACTTC
TRBV19	.	.	TRBJ1-1	CASSSSGGVNTEAFF	TGTGCCAGTAGTTCCAGCGGGGGGGTCAACACTGAAGCTTTCTTT
TRBV3-1/TRBV3-2	.	.	TRBJ1-1	CASSQDFGGNTEAFF	TGTGCCAGCAGCCAAGATTTCGGGGGGAACACTGAAGCTTTCTTT
TRBV15	.	few	TRBJ2-5	CATSRAIRGETQYF	TGTGCCACCAGCAGAGCGATCCGGGGAGAGACCCAGTACTTC
TRBV5-8	TRBD2	large	TRBJ2-2	CASSISSGGAVTGELFF	TGTGCCAGCAGCATCTCTAGCGGGGGGGCCGTCACCGGGGAGCTGTTTTTT
TRBV5-1	TRBD2	.	TRBJ2-3	CASKGLAGTYTDTQYF	TGCGCCTCCAAAGGGCTAGCGGGGACTTACACAGATACGCAGTATTTT
TRBV10-2	.	.	TRBJ1-1	CASLWQAQNTEAFF	TGCGCCAGTCTGTGGCAGGCCCAGAACACTGAAGCTTTCTTT
TRBV24-1	.	.	TRBJ2-5	CATSEGAISQETQYF	TGTGCCACCAGTGAGGGAGCGATAAGCCAAGAGACCCAGTACTTC
TRBV6-5	.	.	TRBJ1-5	CASSLRDGSNQPQHF	TGTGCCAGCAGTTTGCGGGACGGTAGCAATCAGCCCCAGCATTTT
TRBV24-1	TRBD1	.	TRBJ2-1	CATSDSRGLISYNEQFF	TGTGCCACCAGTGATTCTAGGGGGCTTATCTCCTACAATGAGCAGTTCTTC
TRBV18	TRBD1	many	TRBJ1-6	CASSPLSGTDTFNSPLHF	TGTGCCAGCTCACCATTGTCCGGGACAGATACATTTAATTCACCCCTCCACTTT
TRBV3-1/TRBV3-2	.	.	TRBJ2-1	CASSRGYNEQFF	TGTGCCAGCAGCCGAGGGTACAATGAGCAGTTCTTC
TRBV6-1	.	.	TRBJ1-1	CASSDIFSGFAEAFF	TGTGCCAGCAGTGATATTTTTTCAGGGTTCGCTGAAGCTTTCTTT
TRBV2	.	once	TRBJ2-2	CASGSGHPTGELFF	TGTGCCAGCGGTTCGGGACACCCAACCGGGGAGCTGTTTTTT
TRBV29-1	TRBD1	.	TRBJ2-1	CSVVDRVEVRYNEQFF	TGCAGCGTTGTCGACAGGGTAGAGGTGAGATACAATGAGCAGTTCTTC
TRBV6-6	TRBD1	.	TRBJ1-1	CASSYAPGQQNTEAFF	TGTGCCAGCAGTTACGCCCCGGGACAGCAGAACACTGAAGCTTTCTTT
TRBV29-1	.	.	TRBJ1-5	CSVMTGFNQPQHF	TGCAGCGTAATGACAGGCTTCAATCAGCCCCAGCATTTT
TRBV2	.	once	TRBJ2-7	CASRDTMGLLSSYEQYF	TGTGCCAGCAGGGATACGATGGGCCTTTTAAGCTCCTACGAGCAGTACTTC
TRBV14	TRBD1	.	TRBJ2-5	CASSPRDRGRQTQYF	TGTGCCAGCAGCCCCCGGGACAGGGGGCGTCAGACCCAGTACTTC
TRBV25-1	.	once	TRBJ1-2	CASSEGGGGYTF	TGTGCCAGCAGTGAAGGAGGTGGAGGCTACACCTTC
TRBV18	TRBD1	few	TRBJ2-5	CASSLKDRGQETQYF	TGTGCCAGCTCACTTAAAGACAGGGGACAAGAGACCCAGTACTTC
TRBV6-6	TRBD1	.	TRBJ1-1	CASSWDRGAEAFF	TGTGCCAGCAGTTGGGACAGGGGAGCTGAAGCTTTCTTT
TRBV3-1/TRBV3-2	TRBD2	.	TRBJ2-1	CASSLVASGTYNEQFF	TGTGCCAGCAGCCTGGTGGCTAGCGGAACCTACAATGAGCAGTTCTTC
TRBV7-8	.	.	TRBJ2-7	CASSLGQGFSYEQYF	TGTGCCAGCAGCTTAGGCCAGGGGTTTTCCTACGAGCAGTACTTC
TRBV9	TRBD2	.	TRBJ2-3	CASSGSSGGPTDTQYF	TGTGCCAGCAGCGGGTCTAGCGGGGGACCGACAGATACGCAGTATTTT
TRBV2	TRBD1	.	TRBJ1-1	CASSEGQVDEAFF	TGTGCCAGCAGTGAGGGACAGGTGGACGAAGCTTTCTTT
TRBV5-6	TRBD1	once	TRBJ2-5	CASMRPPGQGAQYF	TGTGCCAGCATGAGACCCCCAGGCCAGGGGGCCCAGTACTTC
TRBV11-2	TRBD2	.	TRBJ2-7	CASSLYGGNEQYF	TGTGCCAGCAGCCTCTACGGGGGGAACGAGCAGTACTTC